The 15 T cell receptor beta chains in this list originate from one sample, sequenced in a study of CD8 T cells in Susac syndrome. A quantity of about 0.45 to 1 ug RNA underwent reverse transcription using random hexamers. A single record per CDR3 protein comes from TCRdb applying MiXCR to the immunoSEQ multiplex PCR reads. The sample holds fewer than 100,000 distinct CDR3 sequences; roughly 90% are singletons and the top ten take just over 0.5%. The source material was CD8+ T cells from PBMCs. The receptors were sampled from a human donor with multiple sclerosis.

This clonotype was counted a single time. The J gene is TRBJ1-1, the V gene TRBV19; D possibly corresponds to TRBD1 (6 bases). CDR1 and CDR2 (germline): LNHDA, SQIVND (reference sequence). V shed 6 bases and J shed 4 bases, with 9 bases lying between them. The CDR3 covers 12 residues. The CDR3 DNA sequence: TGTGCCAGTAGATCAGGGGCCACTGAAGCTTTCTTT. Translated: CASRSGATEAFF.

The chain combines TRBV25-1 with TRBJ1-2; D call uncertain. The length of the CDR3 is 17 residues. V shed 1 base and J shed 4 bases, with 19 bases lying between them. Germline values: CDR1 MGHDK, CDR2 SYGVNS. CDR3 in amino acids: CASSESLGSPLGYGYTF. CDR3 in DNA: TGTGCCAGCAGTGAATCTCTTGGCAGTCCCTTGGGCTATGGCTACACCTTC.

This sequence joins TRBV14 and TRBJ2-7; possible D gene TRBD2, 5 bases. The CDR3 loop spans 14 amino acids. The V and J ends lost 0 bases and 3 bases respectively, with 9 bases between them. Looked up from germline, CDR1 is SGHDN and CDR2 is FVKESK. DNA for the CDR3: TGTGCCAGCAGCCAAGATATAGGAGGCTACGAGCAGTACTTC. Translating gives CASSQDIGGYEQYF.

The V gene is TRBV5-4, the J gene TRBJ1-3; D is possibly TRBD1 (5 bases). The CDR3 spans 14 residues. Between the trimmed V and J ends, which lost 2 bases and 7 bases, there was a span of 13 bases. CDR1 is SGHNT, CDR2 YYREEE, per germline (reference sequence). Here the CDR3 reads CASSFGGAQNTIYF. The CDR3 nucleotides read TGTGCCAGCAGCTTCGGAGGGGCGCAGAACACCATATATTTT.

The chain combines TRBV7-9 with TRBJ2-7; D is tentatively TRBD1 or TRBD2 (5 bases each). This CDR3 spans 17 amino acids. Germline CDR1 is SEHNR and CDR2 is FQNEAQ (reference sequence). Deletions cut 1 base from V and 6 bases from J, with 22 bases between. The CDR3 coding sequence is TGTGCCAGCAGCTTAGACAGGAAACCGGGGATTTACAGCGAGCAGTACTTC. Amino acid sequence: CASSLDRKPGIYSEQYF.

The V gene is TRBV7-6, the J gene TRBJ2-3, with 10 positions matching TRBD2. The CDR3 contains 16 residues. Per the germline V gene, CDR1 is SGHVS and CDR2 is FNYEAQ. Losses at the gene ends were 5 bases for V and 2 bases for J; bases not matched to a gene: 7. CDR3 protein: CASSLEAGGITDTQYF. The CDR3 DNA follows: TGTGCCAGCAGCCTAGAAGCGGGGGGGATCACAGATACGCAGTATTTT.

The V call is TRBV10-3, the J call TRBJ2-1; 7 positions match TRBD1. With V trimmed by 6 bases and J by 4 bases, 24 bases remained unmatched. CDR3 length: 20 residues. Germline CDR1 and CDR2: ENHRY and SYGVKD. CDR3 sequence (DNA): TGTGCCATCAGGCTGGATACTGGGAGCTCCCGGGACAGCGAATACAATGAGCAGTTCTTC. It yields the protein CAIRLDTGSSRDSEYNEQFF.

This clonotype was detected only once. The genes are TRBV7-8 and TRBJ1-1; D is uncertain. Deletions cut 1 base from V and 0 bases from J, with 6 bases between. This CDR3 region has 14 residues. In germline, CDR1 is SGHVS, CDR2 FQNEAQ. The CDR3: CASSLVGLNTEAFF. CDR3 sequence (DNA): TGTGCCAGCAGCTTAGTCGGATTGAACACTGAAGCTTTCTTT.

The CDR3 loop is CASSSARGSSPLHF. CDR3 coding DNA: TGTGCCAGCAGCTCGGCCCGTGGGAGTTCACCCCTCCACTTT. The V gene is TRBV5-4, the J gene TRBJ1-6; D remains unclear. V was clipped by 3 bases and J by 9 bases, with 13 bases between them. Germline V gives CDR1 SGHNT, CDR2 YYREEE (reference sequence). The CDR3 sequence is 14 residues long.

V and J are TRBV28 and TRBJ1-6; maybe TRBD1 (5 bases). Trimming pared 2 bases from V and 9 bases from J, leaving 8 bases between. Looked up from germline, CDR1 is MDHEN and CDR2 is SYDVKM. This CDR3 region has 13 residues. The CDR3 here is CASSLQGGSPLHF. The CDR3 coding sequence is TGTGCCAGCAGTTTACAGGGCGGTTCACCCCTCCACTTT.

V and J are TRBV11-2 and TRBJ1-1; the D is unclear. CDR1 and CDR2 from the germline V gene are SGHAT and FQNNGV. The V end lost 0 bases, the J end lost 11 bases, and 16 bases lay between the germline ends. This CDR3 comprises 14 residues. The DNA for the CDR3 is TGTGCCAGCAGCTTAGATCCGGGATACCTATGGGCTTTCTTT. Its translation is CASSLDPGYLWAFF.

The rearrangement links TRBV28 to TRBJ2-3; TRBD2 might be the D (6 bases). V was shortened by 6 bases and J by 6 bases, with 22 bases between the two germline ends. The CDR3 extends over 16 amino acids. Germline loops: CDR1 MDHEN, CDR2 SYDVKM. CDR3 nucleotide sequence: TGTGCCAGCAGCCGCCCGGGACTGAGGAGACGGGATACGCAGTATTTT. This codes for CASSRPGLRRRDTQYF.

The chain is built from TRBV2 and TRBJ2-2, with D uncertain. This CDR3 region has 15 residues. V lost 3 bases and J 6 bases, leaving 14 bases between the germline ends. Per the germline V gene, CDR1 is SNHLY and CDR2 is FYNNEI. The CDR3 DNA follows: TGTGCCAGCAGTGAGGGGAAAGTCTCTCCCGGGGAGCTGTTTTTT. Encoded protein: CASSEGKVSPGELFF.

J is TRBJ2-2 and V is TRBV7-8, with TRBD2 identical over 7 bases. The CDR3 is 17 amino acids. J gave up 1 base and V 5 bases, and 10 bases lay outside the gene matches. CDR1 and CDR2 (germline): SGHVS, FQNEAQ. The DNA for the CDR3 is TGTGCCAGCAGCCACGTCCCGTGGGGGGGGAACACCGGGGAGCTGTTTTTT. This encodes CASSHVPWGGNTGELFF.

V usage is TRBV20-1 and J usage is TRBJ2-3; TRBD1 aligns across 9 bases. This CDR3 comprises 15 residues. Germline CDR1 DFQATT, CDR2 SNEGSKA (reference sequence). V gave up 6 bases and J gave up 4 bases; unmatched junction bases: 11. The CDR3 sequence: CSAKGTGIVPDTQYF. DNA of the CDR3: TGCAGTGCGAAAGGGACAGGGATAGTCCCAGATACGCAGTATTTT.